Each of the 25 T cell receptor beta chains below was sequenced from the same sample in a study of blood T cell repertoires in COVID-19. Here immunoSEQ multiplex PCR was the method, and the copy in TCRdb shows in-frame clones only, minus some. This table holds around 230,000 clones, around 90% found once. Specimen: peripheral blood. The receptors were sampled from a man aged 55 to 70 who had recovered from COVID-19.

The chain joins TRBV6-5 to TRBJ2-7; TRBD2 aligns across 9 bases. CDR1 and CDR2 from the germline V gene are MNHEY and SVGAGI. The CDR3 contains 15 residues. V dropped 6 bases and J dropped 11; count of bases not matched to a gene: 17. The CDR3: CASRLMGAGGSFEYF. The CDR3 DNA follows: TGTGCCAGCAGACTAATGGGAGCGGGGGGTTCCTTTGAGTACTTC.

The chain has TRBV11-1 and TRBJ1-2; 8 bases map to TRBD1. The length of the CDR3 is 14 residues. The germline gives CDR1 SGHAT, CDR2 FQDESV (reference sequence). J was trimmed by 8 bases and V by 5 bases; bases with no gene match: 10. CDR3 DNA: TGTGCCAGCAGCGGCGACAGGGGAGTGTGGGGCTACACCTTC. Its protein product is CASSGDRGVWGYTF.

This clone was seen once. CDR3 sequence (DNA): TGTGCCAGCAGTGGGGCTTGGGAGGCGGGTTTAAATGAGCAGTTCTTC. Translated: CASSGAWEAGLNEQFF. The V and J genes are TRBV6-1 and TRBJ2-1; TRBD2 is a possible D gene (6 bases). V dropped 4 bases and J dropped 7 bases, with 20 bases sitting between them. Per the germline V gene, CDR1 is MNHNS and CDR2 is SASEGT. This CDR3 contains 16 residues.

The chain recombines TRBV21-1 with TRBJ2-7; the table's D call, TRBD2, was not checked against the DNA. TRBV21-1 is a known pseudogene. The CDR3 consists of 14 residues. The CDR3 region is CASSKVGKRAEQYF. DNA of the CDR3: TGTGCCAGCAGCAAAGTAGGTAAGAGGGCCGAGCAGTACTTC.

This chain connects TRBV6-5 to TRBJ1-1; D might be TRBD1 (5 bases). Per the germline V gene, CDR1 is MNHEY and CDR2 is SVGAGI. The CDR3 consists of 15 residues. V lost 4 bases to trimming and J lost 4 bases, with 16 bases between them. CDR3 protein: CASSSTQGLGTEAFF. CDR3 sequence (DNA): TGTGCCAGCAGTTCCACTCAGGGCTTGGGCACTGAAGCTTTCTTT.

The CDR3 spells CASSTGQGFEPQHF. The CDR3 nucleotides are TGTGCCAGTAGTACGGGACAGGGTTTTGAGCCCCAGCATTTT. J is TRBJ1-5 and V is TRBV19, with TRBD1 matching over 9 bases. The CDR3 runs to 14 residues. V shed 4 bases, J shed 8 bases, and the junction held 6 bases outside the gene matches. Germline V gene sequence: CDR1 LNHDA, CDR2 SQIVND (reference sequence).

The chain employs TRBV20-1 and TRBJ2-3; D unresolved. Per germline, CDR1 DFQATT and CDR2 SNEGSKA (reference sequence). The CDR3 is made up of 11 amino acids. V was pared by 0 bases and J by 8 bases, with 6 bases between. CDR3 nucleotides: TGCAGTGCTAGAGATCTTCCTACGCAGTATTTT. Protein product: CSARDLPTQYF.

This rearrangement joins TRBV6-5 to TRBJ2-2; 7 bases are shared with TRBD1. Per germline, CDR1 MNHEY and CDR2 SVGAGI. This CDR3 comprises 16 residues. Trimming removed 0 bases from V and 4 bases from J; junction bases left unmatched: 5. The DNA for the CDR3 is TGTGCCAGCAGTTACTCGAGGACAGGAAGCACCGGGGAGCTGTTTTTT. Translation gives CASSYSRTGSTGELFF.

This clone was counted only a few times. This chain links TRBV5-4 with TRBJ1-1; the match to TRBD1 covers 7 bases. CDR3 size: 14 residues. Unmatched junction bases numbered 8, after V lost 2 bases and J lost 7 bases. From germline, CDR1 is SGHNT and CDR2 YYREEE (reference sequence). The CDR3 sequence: CASSLRIGQDEAFF. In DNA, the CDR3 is TGTGCCAGCAGCTTACGGATCGGACAGGATGAAGCTTTCTTT.

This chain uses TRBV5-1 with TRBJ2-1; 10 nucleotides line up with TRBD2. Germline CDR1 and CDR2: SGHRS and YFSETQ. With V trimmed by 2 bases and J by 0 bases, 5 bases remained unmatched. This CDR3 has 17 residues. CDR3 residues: CASSFLAGEVSYNEQFF. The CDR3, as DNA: TGCGCCAGCAGCTTCCTAGCGGGAGAAGTCTCCTACAATGAGCAGTTCTTC.

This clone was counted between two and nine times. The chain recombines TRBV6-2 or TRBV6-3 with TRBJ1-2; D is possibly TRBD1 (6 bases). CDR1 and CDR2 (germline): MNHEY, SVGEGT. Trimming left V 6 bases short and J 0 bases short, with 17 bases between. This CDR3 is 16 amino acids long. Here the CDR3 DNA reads TGTGCCAGCAGCGATCCGACAGGCCGCTCTAACTATGGCTACACCTTC. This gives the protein CASSDPTGRSNYGYTF.

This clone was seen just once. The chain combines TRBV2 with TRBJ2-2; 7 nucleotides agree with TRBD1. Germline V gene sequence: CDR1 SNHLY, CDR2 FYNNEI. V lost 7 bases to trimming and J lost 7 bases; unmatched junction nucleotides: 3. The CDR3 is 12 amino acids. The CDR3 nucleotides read TGTGCCAGCAAAGGGGGCTACGGGGAGCTGTTTTTT. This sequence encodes CASKGGYGELFF.

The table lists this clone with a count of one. Written as DNA, the CDR3 is TGCAGCGCCGTTTGCAGTAGCAATCAGCCCCAGCATTTT. Amino acids: CSAVCSSNQPQHF. The V gene is TRBV29-1, the J gene TRBJ1-5; unclear D gene. Germline CDR1 is SQVTM and CDR2 is ANQGSEA. V lost 7 bases to trimming and J lost 0 bases, with 10 bases between them. The CDR3 extends over 13 amino acids. Filled out from reference TRBV29-1 and TRBJ1-5, the complete variable domain reads SAVISQKPSRDICQRGTSLTIQCQVDSQVTMMFWYRQQPGQSLTLIATANQGSEATYESGFVIDKFPISRPNLTFSTLTVSNMSPEDSSIYLCSAVCSSNQPQHFGDGTRLSIL.

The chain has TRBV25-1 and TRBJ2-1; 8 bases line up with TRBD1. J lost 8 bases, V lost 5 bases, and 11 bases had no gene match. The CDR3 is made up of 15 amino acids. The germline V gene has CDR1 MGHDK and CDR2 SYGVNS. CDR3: CASSRWGTGPDEQFF. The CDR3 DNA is TGTGCCAGCAGTAGGTGGGGGACAGGTCCCGATGAGCAGTTCTTC.

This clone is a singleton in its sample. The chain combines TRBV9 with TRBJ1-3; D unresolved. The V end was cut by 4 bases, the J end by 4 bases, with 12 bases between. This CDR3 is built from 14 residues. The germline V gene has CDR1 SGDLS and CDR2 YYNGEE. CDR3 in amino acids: CASSPGMGGNTIYF. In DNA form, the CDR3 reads TGTGCCAGCAGCCCAGGAATGGGCGGAAACACCATATATTTT.

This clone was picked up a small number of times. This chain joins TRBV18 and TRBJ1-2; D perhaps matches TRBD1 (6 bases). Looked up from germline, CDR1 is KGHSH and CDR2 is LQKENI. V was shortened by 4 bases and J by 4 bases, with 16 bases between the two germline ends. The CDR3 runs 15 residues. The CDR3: CASSLTDSGSYGYTF. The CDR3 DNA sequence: TGTGCCAGCTCACTTACGGACAGTGGTTCCTATGGCTACACCTTC.

CDR3 sequence reads: CASSLRSGGAYNEQFF. The CDR3 DNA is TGTGCCAGCAGTTTGCGTAGCGGGGGGGCGTACAATGAGCAGTTCTTC. This sequence joins TRBV27 and TRBJ2-1, with 11 bases that match TRBD2. Germline assignment: CDR1 MNHEY and CDR2 SMNVEV (reference sequence). There are 16 residues in the CDR3. Trimming removed 3 bases from V and 4 bases from J; junction bases left unmatched: 5.

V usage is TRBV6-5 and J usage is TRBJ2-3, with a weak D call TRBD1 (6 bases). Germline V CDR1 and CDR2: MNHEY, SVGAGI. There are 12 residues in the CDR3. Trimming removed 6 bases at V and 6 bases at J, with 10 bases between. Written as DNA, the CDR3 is TGTGCCAGCAGCCTTCAGGGGGATACGCAGTATTTT. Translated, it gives CASSLQGDTQYF.

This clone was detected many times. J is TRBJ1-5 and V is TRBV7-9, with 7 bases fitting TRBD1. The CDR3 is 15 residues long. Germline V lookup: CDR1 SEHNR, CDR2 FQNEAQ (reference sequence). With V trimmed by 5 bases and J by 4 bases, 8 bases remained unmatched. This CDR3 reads CASSRYNRGNQPQHF. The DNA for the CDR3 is TGTGCCAGCAGCCGGTATAACAGGGGAAATCAGCCCCAGCATTTT.

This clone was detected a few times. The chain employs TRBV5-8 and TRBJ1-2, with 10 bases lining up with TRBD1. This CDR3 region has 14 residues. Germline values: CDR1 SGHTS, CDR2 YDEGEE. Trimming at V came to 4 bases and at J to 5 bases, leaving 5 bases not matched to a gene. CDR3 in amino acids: CASSKGQGVYGYTF. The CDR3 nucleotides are TGTGCCAGCAGCAAAGGACAGGGGGTATATGGCTACACCTTC. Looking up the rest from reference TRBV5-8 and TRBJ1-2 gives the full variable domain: EAGVTQSPTHLIKTRGQQATLRCSPISGHTSVYWYQQALGLGLQFLLWYDEGEERNRGNFPPRFSGRQFPNYSSELNVNALELEDSALYLCASSKGQGVYGYTFGSGTRLTVV.

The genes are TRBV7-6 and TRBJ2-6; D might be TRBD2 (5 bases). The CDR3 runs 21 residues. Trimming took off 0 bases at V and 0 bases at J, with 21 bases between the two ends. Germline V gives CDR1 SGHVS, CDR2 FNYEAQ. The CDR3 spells CASSLAHVIPGSGSGANVLTF. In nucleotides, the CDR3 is TGTGCCAGCAGCTTAGCTCATGTTATACCGGGGTCTGGCTCTGGGGCCAACGTCCTGACTTTC.

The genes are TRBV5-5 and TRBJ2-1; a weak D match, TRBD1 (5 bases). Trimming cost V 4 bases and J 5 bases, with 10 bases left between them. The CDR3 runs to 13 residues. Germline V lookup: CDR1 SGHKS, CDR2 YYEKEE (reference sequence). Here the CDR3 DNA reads TGTGCCAGCAGCCCCCGGACAAACAATGAGCAGTTCTTC. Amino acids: CASSPRTNNEQFF.

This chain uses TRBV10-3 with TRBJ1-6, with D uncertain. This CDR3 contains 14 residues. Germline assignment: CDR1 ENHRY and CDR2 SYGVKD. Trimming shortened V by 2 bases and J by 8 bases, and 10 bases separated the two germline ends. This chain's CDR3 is CAISEAGNYSPLHF. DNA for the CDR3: TGTGCCATCAGTGAGGCAGGCAACTATTCACCCCTCCACTTT.

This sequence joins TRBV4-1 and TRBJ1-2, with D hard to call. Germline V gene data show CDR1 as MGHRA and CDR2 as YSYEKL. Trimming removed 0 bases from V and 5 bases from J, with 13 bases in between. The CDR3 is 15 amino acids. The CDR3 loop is CASSQEYPGGYGYTF. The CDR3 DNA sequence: TGCGCCAGCAGCCAAGAGTATCCGGGCGGGTATGGCTACACCTTC.

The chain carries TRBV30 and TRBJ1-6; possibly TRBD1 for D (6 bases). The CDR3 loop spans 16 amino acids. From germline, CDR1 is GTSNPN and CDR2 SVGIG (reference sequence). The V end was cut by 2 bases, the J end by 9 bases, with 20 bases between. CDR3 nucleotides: TGTGCCTGGAGTCCTCCCCTGATACAGGGAAGTTCACCCCTCCACTTT. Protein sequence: CAWSPPLIQGSSPLHF. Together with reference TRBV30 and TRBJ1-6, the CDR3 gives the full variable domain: SQTIHQWPATLVQPVGSPLSLECTVEGTSNPNLYWYRQAAGRGLQLLFYSVGIGQISSEVPQNLSASRPQDRQFILSSKKLLLSDSGFYLCAWSPPLIQGSSPLHFGNGTRLTVT.